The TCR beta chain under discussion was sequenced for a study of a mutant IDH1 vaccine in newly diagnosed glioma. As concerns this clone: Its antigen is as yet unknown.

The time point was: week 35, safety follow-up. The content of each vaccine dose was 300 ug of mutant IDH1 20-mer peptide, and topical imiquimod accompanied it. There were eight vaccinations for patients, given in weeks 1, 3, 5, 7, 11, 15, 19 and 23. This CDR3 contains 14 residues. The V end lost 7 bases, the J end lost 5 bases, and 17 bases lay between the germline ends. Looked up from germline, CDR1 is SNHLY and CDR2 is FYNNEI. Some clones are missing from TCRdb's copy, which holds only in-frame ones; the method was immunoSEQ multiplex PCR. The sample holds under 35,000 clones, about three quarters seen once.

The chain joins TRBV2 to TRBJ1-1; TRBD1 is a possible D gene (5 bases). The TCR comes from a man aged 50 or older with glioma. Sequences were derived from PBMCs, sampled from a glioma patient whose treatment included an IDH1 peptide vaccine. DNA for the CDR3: TGTGCCAGCATTTTCGGGGGGGTCGGAACTGAAGCTTTCTTT. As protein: CASIFGGVGTEAFF. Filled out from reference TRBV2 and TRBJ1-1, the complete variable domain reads EPEVTQTPSHQVTQMGQEVILRCVPISNHLYFYWYRQILGQKVEFLVSFYNNEISEKSEIFDDQFSVERPDGSNFTLKIRSTKLEDSAMYFCASIFGGVGTEAFFGQGTRLTVV.